One sample yielded the 26 T cell receptor beta chains listed below, sequenced in a study of early T cells in non-severe SARS-CoV-2 infection (dated by TCRdb to about 2021). Libraries were made using 5' RACE. The listed sequencing device is NextSeq 500. The raw public reads went through TCRdb reprocessing: fastp at Q25, MiXCR clone calling, in-frame beta chains kept. Every distinct CDR3 protein forms one entry, paired with its most common genes and DNA. This sample lists 55,000 to 75,000 distinct CDR3 sequences; 12% were detected once. Roughly 3.8% of the sample goes to the ten largest clones. The sample comprised whole blood. Source of these receptors: an adult who was a healthcare worker with PCR-confirmed SARS-CoV-2 infection or an uninfected control (not recorded which).

This clonotype occurred many times. V usage is TRBV29-1 and J usage is TRBJ1-2; perhaps TRBD1 as D (5 bases). V was pared by 7 bases and J by 4 bases, with 10 bases between. Germline-derived CDR1 and CDR2 are SQVTM and ANQGSEA. The CDR3 loop spans 11 amino acids. In DNA, the CDR3 is TGCAGCGCTGTGGACATCTATGGCTACACCTTC. Translated: CSAVDIYGYTF.

This clonotype has a count of ten or more. The DNA for the CDR3 is TGCGCCAGCAGCCTATACCCTGGACAGGGGGGTATGGAGACCCAGTACTTC. It yields the protein CASSLYPGQGGMETQYF. V is TRBV5-1 and J is TRBJ2-5, with 10 bases matching TRBD1. V dropped 4 bases and J dropped 5; count of bases not matched to a gene: 14. CDR1 and CDR2 (germline): SGHRS, YFSETQ. CDR3 length: 17 amino acids.

The chain carries TRBV11-2 and TRBJ2-6, with TRBD1 as a possible D gene (6 bases). The CDR3 covers 14 residues. V was pared by 5 bases and J by 4 bases, with 9 bases between. Germline V gene data show CDR1 as SGHAT and CDR2 as FQNNGV. DNA of the CDR3: TGTGCCAGCAGCCCAGGGGACGGGGCCAACGTCCTGACTTTC. Translation gives CASSPGDGANVLTF.

This clonotype showed up many times. V is TRBV5-4 and J is TRBJ2-1; 8 nucleotides match TRBD2. Per germline, CDR1 SGHNT and CDR2 YYREEE (reference sequence). This CDR3 spans 14 amino acids. Trimming removed 1 base from V and 9 bases from J; junction bases left unmatched: 6. CDR3 sequence (DNA): TGTGCCAGCAGCTTGTTAAGGACTAGCAGTGAGCAGTTCTTC. It codes for CASSLLRTSSEQFF. Looking up the rest from reference TRBV5-4 and TRBJ2-1 gives the full variable domain: ETGVTQSPTHLIKTRGQQVTLRCSSQSGHNTVSWYQQALGQGPQFIFQYYREEENGRGNFPPRFSGLQFPNYSSELNVNALELDDSALYLCASSLLRTSSEQFFGPGTRLTVL.

In its sample, this clonotype was seen many times. This chain connects TRBV5-1 to TRBJ2-3; 8 nucleotides agree with TRBD2. The length of the CDR3 is 15 residues. The J segment lost 6 bases and the V segment lost 7 bases, leaving 13 bases of the junction unmatched. Per the germline V gene, CDR1 is SGHRS and CDR2 is YFSETQ. The CDR3 bases are TGCGCCAGCGGATTGATGGTAGCGGGAATTGATACGCAGTATTTT. Translation: CASGLMVAGIDTQYF.

This chain connects TRBV6-4 to TRBJ2-1, with TRBD2 matching over 7 bases. V trimming: 5 bases; J trimming: 4 bases; junction bases outside the gene matches: 5. The V gene's germline CDR1 is MRHNA and CDR2 SNTAGT. The CDR3 spans 14 residues. The CDR3, as DNA: TGTGCCAGCAGTTTATCTAGCGGATACAATGAGCAGTTCTTC. Its translation: CASSLSSGYNEQFF.

In this sample, this clonotype turned up many times. This chain uses TRBV7-2 with TRBJ2-1; 7 bases align to TRBD2. Germline V gives CDR1 SGHTA, CDR2 FQGNSA. The V gene end was trimmed by 8 bases and the J gene end by 7 bases; junction bases not matched to a gene: 17. There are 16 residues in the CDR3. The CDR3 nucleotides are TGTGCCAGCGGCCCCCGGATGAGCGGGATGGGGAATGAGCAGTTCTTC. Translated: CASGPRMSGMGNEQFF.

This chain connects TRBV7-9 to TRBJ1-2; D perhaps matches TRBD1 (5 bases). The germline V and J ends were trimmed by 5 bases and 6 bases, with 16 bases remaining between them. The CDR3 spans 14 residues. In germline, CDR1 is SEHNR, CDR2 FQNEAQ (reference sequence). DNA for the CDR3: TGTGCCAGCAGCCAAGGGCCAAGAGGGGATGGCTACACCTTC. It yields the protein CASSQGPRGDGYTF.

This clonotype was recorded a few times. The chain joins TRBV20-1 to TRBJ2-5; TRBD2 matches at 10 bases. The CDR3 extends over 14 amino acids. Losses at the gene ends were 7 bases for V and 4 bases for J; bases not matched to a gene: 9. CDR1 DFQATT and CDR2 SNEGSKA come from the germline V gene (reference sequence). The CDR3 protein is CSGKREGLRETQYF. For the CDR3, the DNA is TGCAGTGGAAAGCGGGAGGGCCTTAGAGAGACCCAGTACTTC.

This chain connects TRBV6-2 or TRBV6-3 to TRBJ2-2; 8 nucleotides agree with TRBD1. CDR3 length equals 15 residues. V trimming: 5 bases; J trimming: 7 bases; junction bases outside the gene matches: 9. CDR1 is MNHEY, CDR2 SVGEGT, per germline. The CDR3 spells CASSLPDRAIGELFF. The CDR3 nucleotides read TGTGCCAGCAGTCTCCCGGACAGGGCCATCGGGGAGCTGTTTTTT.

The chain joins TRBV3-1 to TRBJ2-2, with 7 bases identical to TRBD2. The CDR3 extends over 15 amino acids. With V trimmed by 3 bases and J by 2 bases, 3 bases remained unmatched. CDR1 LGHDT and CDR2 YNNKEL come from the germline V gene (reference sequence). CDR3 loop: CASSHPAGNTGELFF. CDR3 nucleotides: TGTGCCAGCAGCCACCCAGCGGGAAACACCGGGGAGCTGTTTTTT.

This clonotype was detected only a few times. The chain employs TRBV14 and TRBJ2-1; D gene ambiguous. The CDR3 length is 14 residues. Germline CDR1 reads SGHDN; CDR2 reads FVKESK. Trimming left V 1 base short and J 9 bases short, with 13 bases between. The CDR3 region is CASSQAGRRVEQFF. As DNA, the CDR3 is TGTGCCAGCAGCCAAGCCGGACGACGGGTTGAGCAGTTCTTC. Full variable domain (outside the CDR3, taken from reference TRBV14 and TRBJ2-1): EAGVTQFPSHSVIEKGQTVTLRCDPISGHDNLYWYRRVMGKEIKFLLHFVKESKQDESGMPNNRFLAERTGGTYSTLKVQPAELEDSGVYFCASSQAGRRVEQFFGPGTRLTVL.

The CDR3 spells CASKKGDNEQFF. CDR3 bases: TGTGCCAGCAAAAAGGGGGACAATGAGCAGTTCTTC. The chain links TRBV7-9 to TRBJ2-1; a weak D match, TRBD1 (6 bases). Trimming cost V 7 bases and J 5 bases, with 9 bases left between them. This CDR3 is built from 12 residues. Germline CDR1 SEHNR, CDR2 FQNEAQ (reference sequence).

The V call is TRBV27, the J call TRBJ2-2, with D tentatively TRBD1 or TRBD2 (6 bases each). Trimming cost V 3 bases and J 7 bases, with 12 bases left between them. CDR3 length: 14 amino acids. Germline CDR1 reads MNHEY; CDR2 reads SMNVEV (reference sequence). CDR3 in DNA: TGTGCCAGCAGTTTGAGCGGAGGGGGCGGGGAGCTGTTTTTT. Encoded protein: CASSLSGGGGELFF.

This clonotype was picked up a small number of times. V and J are TRBV7-3 and TRBJ2-7; TRBD2 matches 7 bases. The length of the CDR3 is 16 residues. Germline V gene sequence: CDR1 SGHTA, CDR2 FQGTGA. V lost 2 bases and J lost 2; bases outside the gene matches: 9. CDR3 protein: CASSLGLGGSPYEQYF. CDR3 nucleotides: TGTGCCAGCAGCTTAGGACTCGGCGGGAGCCCCTACGAGCAGTACTTC.

This clonotype appeared many times. This CDR3 reads CASSAGGPNQPQHF. CDR3 in DNA: TGTGCCAGCAGCGCGGGGGGCCCCAATCAGCCCCAGCATTTT. The J gene is TRBJ1-5, the V gene TRBV9; perhaps TRBD1 as D (6 bases). V was shortened by 3 bases and J by 3 bases, with 10 bases between the two germline ends. This CDR3 contains 14 residues. Germline lookup yields CDR1 SGDLS and CDR2 YYNGEE.

In this sample, this clonotype turned up a few times. The CDR3 region has the DNA TGTGCCAGCAGGGCCTTCGCCGGGACAGGAGACTACAATGAGCAGTTCTTC. Residues: CASRAFAGTGDYNEQFF. J is TRBJ2-1 and V is TRBV28, with TRBD1 matching 8 bases. The CDR3 extends over 17 amino acids. The ends lost 6 bases at V and 3 bases at J; junction bases unmatched: 13. Germline CDR1 is MDHEN and CDR2 is SYDVKM.

This clonotype occurred many times. The chain employs TRBV11-1 and TRBJ2-1; TRBD2 is a possible D gene (5 bases). Looked up from germline, CDR1 is SGHAT and CDR2 is FQDESV (reference sequence). V lost 3 bases and J 5 bases, leaving 14 bases between the germline ends. The CDR3 runs to 15 residues. This chain's CDR3 is CASSFPSAGDNEQFF. The CDR3 bases are TGTGCCAGCAGCTTCCCATCCGCGGGTGACAATGAGCAGTTCTTC. Full variable domain (missing parts from reference TRBV11-1 and TRBJ2-1): EAEVAQSPRYKITEKSQAVAFWCDPISGHATLYWYRQILGQGPELLVQFQDESVVDDSQLPKDRFSAERLKGVDSTLKIQPAELGDSAMYLCASSFPSAGDNEQFFGPGTRLTVL.

In the case of this clonotype: Just one base apart from a much larger clone, this may be a read error. The gene calls are TRBV11-1 and TRBJ2-5; 12 bases align to TRBD2. The CDR3 runs to 15 residues. In germline, CDR1 is SGHAT, CDR2 FQDESV (reference sequence). The CDR3 DNA is TGTGCCAGCACCTCTAGCGGGAGGGTCCAAGAGACCAAGTACTTC. Its translation is CASTSSGRVQETKYF.

This clonotype came up many times. The chain uses TRBV11-2 and TRBJ2-3; D call uncertain. Germline lookup yields CDR1 SGHAT and CDR2 FQNNGV. CDR3 size: 11 residues. V dropped 5 bases and J dropped 6 bases, with 6 bases sitting between them. The CDR3 loop is CASSAGDTQYF. CDR3 DNA sequence: TGTGCCAGCAGCGCTGGGGATACGCAGTATTTT.

Notes on this clonotype: Possible read error: a much larger clone is one base away. The genes are TRBV12-3 or TRBV12-4 and TRBJ1-6, with 8 bases fitting TRBD1. After removal of 5 bases from V and 10 bases from J, the junction contained 7 bases not matched to a gene. The CDR3 is made up of 14 amino acids. DNA for the CDR3: TGTGCCAGCAGTCCTAGTCAGGGGGCCTCACCCCTCCACTTT. Amino acids: CASSPSQGASPLHF.

This clonotype has ten or more counts. The genes are TRBV7-3 and TRBJ2-7; 7 bases line up with TRBD2. V shed 5 bases and J 5 bases; nucleotides not matched to a gene: 3. From germline, CDR1 is SGHTA and CDR2 FQGTGA. The CDR3 loop spans 12 amino acids. The CDR3 loop is CASSPGGDEQYF. CDR3 nucleotide sequence: TGTGCCAGCAGCCCGGGAGGAGACGAGCAGTACTTC. Combining the CDR3 with reference TRBV7-3 and TRBJ2-7 gives the whole variable domain GAGVSQTPSNKVTEKGKYVELRCDPISGHTALYWYRQSLGQGPEFLIYFQGTGAADDSGLPNDRFFAVRPEGSVSTLKIQRTERGDSAVYLCASSPGGDEQYFGPGTRLTVT.

The chain has TRBV3-1 and TRBJ2-1; TRBD1 might be the D (5 bases). V lost 0 bases, J lost 9 bases, and 18 bases lay in between. Per germline, CDR1 LGHDT and CDR2 YNNKEL (reference sequence). CDR3 length equals 16 residues. CDR3 loop: CASSQDFVQGVGEQFF. The DNA of the CDR3 is TGTGCCAGCAGCCAAGACTTTGTGCAGGGCGTTGGTGAGCAGTTCTTC.

V gene TRBV7-6 combines with J gene TRBJ2-1, with TRBD2 matching 8 bases. Germline trimming cut 5 bases from V and 7 bases from J; bases unmatched to any gene: 10. The CDR3 has 15 amino acids. CDR1 and CDR2 from the germline V gene are SGHVS and FNYEAQ. The CDR3 DNA reads TGTGCCAGCAGCCCGGGACCGGGAGGGATGAATGAGCAGTTCTTC. Its translation is CASSPGPGGMNEQFF.

This clonotype was seen repeatedly, ten times or more. V gene TRBV29-1 combines with J gene TRBJ2-1, with D hard to call. V gave up 7 bases and J gave up 3 bases, with 4 bases separating them. Germline CDR1 reads SQVTM; CDR2 reads ANQGSEA. The CDR3 extends over 10 amino acids. CDR3: CSADYNEQFF. In DNA form, the CDR3 reads TGCAGCGCTGACTACAATGAGCAGTTCTTC.

This clonotype came up many times. CDR3 in DNA: TGTGCCAGCAGCAACTCCCAGGACTCCTACGAGCAGTACTTC. Its translation: CASSNSQDSYEQYF. J is TRBJ2-7 and V is TRBV3-1; D not resolved. The V and J ends lost 5 bases and 0 bases respectively, with 11 bases between them. This CDR3 has 14 residues. Germline CDR1 is LGHDT and CDR2 is YNNKEL (reference sequence).